Listed below are T cell receptor beta chains from one sample, sequenced in a study of patients and donors after allogeneic stem cell transplantation. TCRdb reanalysed the RT-PCR reads using MiXCR and keeps one entry per CDR3 protein. The table shows approximately 430,000 distinct CDR3 sequences, with 16% occurring only once. Sample: blood, either unsorted or a sorted T cell fraction (not recorded which). The receptors shown here come from a human donor who was either an allogeneic HSCT recipient or a stem cell or donor lymphocyte infusion donor (not recorded which). It is not recorded whose cells these are; they may come from a transplant donor. Both conserved end residues are part of each CDR3. The order of the fields is V gene, clone size, D gene, J gene, CDR3 protein, CDR3 DNA. D genes are given only for firm matches. The listing skips clone size in some rows; elsewhere it reads once, few, many or a size class.

TRBV10-3	few	-	TRBJ2-3	CAISGAGLTDTQYF	TGTGCCATCAGTGGGGCGGGTCTCACAGATACGCAGTATTTT
TRBV11-2	-	-	TRBJ2-3	CASRGGADTQYF	TGTGCCAGCAGAGGGGGGGCGGATACGCAGTATTTT
TRBV20-1	few	TRBD1	TRBJ1-3	CSARDQGQISGNTIYF	TGCAGTGCTAGAGATCAGGGACAGATCTCTGGAAACACCATATATTTT
TRBV7-3	few	TRBD2	TRBJ2-1	CASSLIMEASGRARGQFF	TGTGCCAGCAGCTTAATTATGGAGGCTAGCGGGAGGGCGAGGGGGCAGTTCTTC
TRBV5-6	-	-	TRBJ2-7	CASSFRSRGSSYEQYF	TGTGCCAGCAGCTTCCGTTCCCGGGGAAGCTCCTACGAGCAGTACTTC
TRBV7-8	few	-	TRBJ2-5	CASSLIGGGRGRETQYF	TGTGCCAGCAGCCTAATAGGGGGGGGCAGGGGGCGAGAGACCCAGTACTTC
TRBV4-3	few	-	TRBJ2-1	CASSLNGEYPGEFF	TGCGCCAGCAGCCTAAATGGGGAGTACCCCGGCGAGTTCTTC
TRBV5-1	-	-	TRBJ1-2	CASSLGIGDGYTF	TGCGCCAGCAGCTTGGGAATTGGGGATGGCTACACCTTC
TRBV4-1	many	-	TRBJ2-6	CASSSTENSGANVLTF	TGCGCCAGCAGCTCTACAGAAAACTCTGGGGCCAACGTCCTGACTTTC
TRBV30	-	TRBD1	TRBJ1-5	CAWRGQGSPWPQHF	TGTGCCTGGAGGGGACAGGGGAGCCCGTGGCCCCAGCATTTT
TRBV2	few	TRBD2	TRBJ2-7	CASRGSPGLAGDSYEQYF	TGTGCCAGCAGGGGTTCTCCGGGACTAGCGGGGGACTCCTACGAGCAGTACTTC
TRBV5-6	-	TRBD1	TRBJ2-1	CASSAKVPGQGYNEQFF	TGTGCCAGCAGCGCCAAAGTACCGGGACAGGGGTACAATGAGCAGTTCTTC
TRBV19	few	TRBD1	TRBJ2-7	CASKPGTGDYEQYF	TGTGCCAGTAAGCCCGGGACAGGGGACTACGAGCAGTACTTC
TRBV7-8	few	-	TRBJ1-4	CASSIRGISEKLFF	TGTGCCAGCAGCATCAGGGGAATTAGTGAAAAACTGTTTTTT
TRBV7-2	-	-	TRBJ2-5	CASSLVVGPSQQETQYF	TGTGCCAGCAGCTTAGTTGTGGGGCCTAGCCAACAAGAGACCCAGTACTTC
TRBV6-5	-	TRBD1	TRBJ1-1	CASSYTGGVNVGTEAFF	TGTGCCAGCAGTTATACAGGGGGTGTGAACGTCGGGACTGAAGCTTTCTTT
TRBV5-1	many	-	TRBJ2-7	CASSLAPGGGSYEQYF	TGCGCCAGCAGCTTGGCCCCTGGAGGGGGCTCCTACGAGCAGTACTTC
TRBV11-1	-	TRBD1	TRBJ1-1	CASSETGAYTEAFF	TGTGCCAGCAGCGAGACAGGGGCCTACACTGAAGCTTTCTTT
TRBV11-2	-	-	TRBJ2-7	CASSSLIGLSRVYEQYF	TGTGCCAGCAGCTCCCTTATTGGACTTAGCCGTGTCTACGAGCAGTACTTC
TRBV9	-	TRBD1	TRBJ1-1	CASSVAGGQGADTEAFF	TGTGCCAGCAGCGTAGCGGGGGGACAGGGGGCCGACACTGAAGCTTTCTTT
TRBV7-6	-	-	TRBJ1-4	CASSQGRNNEKLFF	TGTGCCAGCAGCCAGGGAAGAAATAATGAAAAACTGTTTTTT
TRBV5-4	many	-	TRBJ1-2	CASSFAGRENYGYTF	TGTGCCAGCAGCTTCGCGGGAAGAGAGAACTATGGCTACACCTTC
TRBV2	few	-	TRBJ1-5	CASSGDSQPQHF	TGTGCCAGCAGTGGTGACAGCCAGCCCCAGCATTTT
TRBV14	few	-	TRBJ2-1	CASSQSPPATSYNEQFF	TGTGCCAGCAGCCAATCACCTCCCGCTACCTCCTACAATGAGCAGTTCTTC
TRBV6-2/TRBV6-3	-	-	TRBJ2-7	CASNQVSSYEQYF	TGTGCCAGTAACCAGGTTAGCTCCTACGAGCAGTACTTC
TRBV2	few	TRBD1	TRBJ2-7	CASASTGGYEQYF	TGTGCCAGCGCTTCGACAGGGGGCTACGAGCAGTACTTC
TRBV5-1	many	-	TRBJ2-1	CASRSIVNFNEQFF	TGCGCCAGCAGGAGTATAGTAAATTTCAATGAGCAGTTCTTC
TRBV27	-	TRBD1	TRBJ2-1	CASSLSRQGVGNEQFF	TGTGCCAGCAGTTTATCTAGGCAGGGGGTAGGGAATGAGCAGTTCTTC
TRBV19	-	-	TRBJ2-6	CASSINRPSGANVLTF	TGTGCCAGTAGTATCAACAGACCCTCTGGGGCCAACGTCCTGACTTTC
TRBV20-1	-	-	TRBJ2-7	CSARDIWAGHLSSYEQYF	TGCAGTGCTAGAGATATTTGGGCGGGACATTTGAGCTCCTACGAGCAGTACTTC
TRBV7-2	-	-	TRBJ2-5	CASSSRRKETQYF	TGTGCCAGCAGCTCCCGAAGGAAAGAGACCCAGTACTTC
TRBV19	few	-	TRBJ2-1	CASSIELAYNEQFF	TGTGCCAGTAGTATAGAGCTAGCTTACAATGAGCAGTTCTTC
TRBV9	many	-	TRBJ1-2	CASSAGTGHGYTF	TGTGCCAGCAGCGCCGGGACCGGGCATGGCTACACCTTC
TRBV7-9	few	-	TRBJ2-3	CASRPGTGGTDTQYF	TGTGCCAGCAGACCCGGGACTGGAGGGACAGATACGCAGTATTTT
TRBV29-1	few	-	TRBJ1-2	CSVDEGPNYGYTF	TGCAGCGTAGATGAGGGACCTAACTATGGCTACACCTTC
TRBV12-3/TRBV12-4	-	TRBD2	TRBJ2-2	CASSLAPSLAGVLTGELFF	TGTGCCAGCAGTTTAGCGCCATCTCTAGCGGGAGTCTTGACCGGGGAGCTGTTTTTT
TRBV9	-	-	TRBJ2-5	CASSVGNQETQYF	TGTGCCAGCAGCGTAGGAAACCAAGAGACCCAGTACTTC
TRBV15	many	TRBD1	TRBJ2-7	CATSRDRQGYEQYF	TGTGCCACCAGCAGAGATCGACAGGGCTACGAGCAGTACTTC
TRBV7-2	few	-	TRBJ1-6	CASSTSGTSNSPLHF	TGTGCCAGCAGCACCTCCGGGACAAGTAATTCACCCCTCCACTTT
TRBV5-1	few	TRBD1	TRBJ1-2	CASRSGQGAGGYTF	TGCGCCAGCAGAAGCGGACAGGGGGCGGGAGGCTACACCTTC
TRBV12-3/TRBV12-4	many	-	TRBJ1-6	CASSLTTGSLYNSPLHF	TGTGCCAGCAGCCTTACAACAGGGAGCCTCTATAATTCACCCCTCCACTTT
TRBV6-1	few	-	TRBJ2-7	CASRIQTFPYEQYF	TGTGCCAGCAGGATACAGACTTTCCCCTACGAGCAGTACTTC
TRBV12-3/TRBV12-4	many	-	TRBJ2-1	CASSFSGDYNEQFF	TGTGCCAGCAGTTTCTCGGGAGACTACAATGAGCAGTTCTTC
TRBV18	few	TRBD1	TRBJ1-1	CASSPRTGQNTEAFF	TGTGCCAGCTCACCTCGGACAGGGCAGAACACTGAAGCTTTCTTT
TRBV4-2	-	TRBD1	TRBJ2-7	CASSQDRQGGYEQYF	TGTGCCAGCAGCCAAGATAGACAGGGGGGTTACGAGCAGTACTTC
TRBV4-1	-	TRBD2	TRBJ2-3	CASSQVGTSGRASTDTQYF	TGCGCCAGCAGCCAAGTCGGGACTAGCGGGAGGGCAAGCACAGATACGCAGTATTTT
TRBV28	many	-	TRBJ1-1	CASSSPGDVRFTEAFF	TGTGCCAGCAGTTCACCGGGAGATGTTCGATTCACTGAAGCTTTCTTT
TRBV7-9	few	TRBD2	TRBJ2-3	CASSFSGGLGEDTQYF	TGTGCCAGCAGCTTTAGCGGGGGCCTAGGAGAAGATACGCAGTATTTT
TRBV6-5	-	TRBD1	TRBJ1-2	CASSWDRENYGYTF	TGTGCCAGCAGTTGGGACAGGGAGAACTATGGCTACACCTTC
TRBV20-1	-	TRBD2	TRBJ2-3	CSAVAGGSPLGQYF	TGCAGTGCGGTAGCGGGGGGCTCCCCTCTTGGGCAGTATTTT
TRBV20-1	few	-	TRBJ1-5	CSAVTPRSNQPQHF	TGCAGTGCCGTGACCCCGAGGAGCAATCAGCCCCAGCATTTT
TRBV5-1	few	TRBD2	TRBJ2-3	CASSLGTSGRMGTDTQYF	TGCGCCAGCAGCTTGGGGACTAGCGGGAGAATGGGGACAGATACGCAGTATTTT
TRBV5-1	many	-	TRBJ2-7	CASSLRDGSYEQYF	TGCGCCAGCAGCTTGAGGGACGGATCCTACGAGCAGTACTTC